This passage covers 20 T cell receptor beta chains from one sample sequenced in a study of response to subunit inactivated influenza vaccine. TCRdb recomputed calls from the RT-PCR reads with MiXCR, one row per CDR3 protein. The sample contains 700,000 to 900,000 distinct CDR3 sequences, 21% of which appear only once. Material: PBMCs from blood, obtained 5 days after vaccination. These receptors were taken from a man aged 50 to 59 who received an inactivated influenza vaccine.

V and J are TRBV12-3 or TRBV12-4 and TRBJ1-2; TRBD1 might be the D (5 bases). V gave up 2 bases and J gave up 4 bases, with 8 bases separating them. There are 13 residues in the CDR3. CDR3 nucleotides: TGTGCCAGCAGTTTATGGACAAGCTATGGCTACACCTTC. It is translated as CASSLWTSYGYTF.

V is TRBV28 and J is TRBJ1-4, with no clear D. From germline, CDR1 is MDHEN and CDR2 SYDVKM. The germline V and J ends were trimmed by 6 bases and 7 bases, with 9 bases remaining between them. This CDR3 has 12 amino acids. The DNA for the CDR3 is TGTGCCAGCAGAAAAAAAGGTGAAAAACTGTTTTTT. Its protein is CASRKKGEKLFF.

In this sample, this clonotype turned up a few times. The CDR3 spells CATSRDQTGELFF. The CDR3 region has the DNA TGTGCCACCAGCAGAGACCAAACCGGGGAGCTGTTTTTT. V gene TRBV15 combines with J gene TRBJ2-2; D ambiguous. The V end was cut by 0 bases, the J end by 5 bases, with 4 bases between. The germline gives CDR1 LNHNV, CDR2 YYDKDF (reference sequence). This CDR3 spans 13 amino acids. Using reference TRBV15 and TRBJ2-2 for the parts outside the CDR3, the full variable domain is DAMVIQNPRYQVTQFGKPVTLSCSQTLNHNVMYWYQQKSSQAPKLLFHYYDKDFNNEADTPDNFQSRRPNTSFCFLDIRSPGLGDTAMYLCATSRDQTGELFFGEGSRLTVL.

This rearrangement joins TRBV10-3 to TRBJ2-7; 9 positions agree with TRBD1. From germline, CDR1 is ENHRY and CDR2 SYGVKD. Trimming cost V 1 base and J 2 bases; bases outside gene matches: 6. The CDR3 has 16 residues. CDR3 sequence reads: CAISEFGQGSPYEQYF. CDR3 nucleotide sequence: TGTGCCATCAGTGAGTTTGGACAGGGGTCCCCCTACGAGCAGTACTTC.

V and J are TRBV6-5 and TRBJ2-2, with unresolved D. V lost 6 bases to trimming and J lost 5 bases, with 10 bases between them. Germline-derived CDR1 and CDR2 are MNHEY and SVGAGI. This CDR3 is built from 13 residues. The DNA of the CDR3 is TGTGCCAGCAGGCAGCAGGTGACCGGGGAGCTGTTTTTT. This gives the protein CASRQQVTGELFF.

There are a few counts of this clonotype. The chain uses TRBV7-9 and TRBJ1-2; TRBD1 agrees at 9 bases. This CDR3 region has 14 residues. Germline assignment: CDR1 SEHNR and CDR2 FQNEAQ (reference sequence). J was trimmed by 8 bases and V by 5 bases; bases with no gene match: 9. This chain's CDR3 is CASSPTGQGWGYTF. CDR3 DNA sequence: TGTGCCAGCAGCCCAACGGGACAGGGCTGGGGCTACACCTTC.

The rearrangement links TRBV5-1 to TRBJ2-7; 8 positions agree with TRBD2. The CDR3 runs to 16 residues. V lost 1 base to trimming and J lost 2 bases; unmatched junction nucleotides: 8. Looked up from germline, CDR1 is SGHRS and CDR2 is YFSETQ. The CDR3 here is CASSLLAGRGAYEQYF. CDR3 bases: TGCGCCAGCAGCTTGTTAGCGGGACGGGGGGCCTACGAGCAGTACTTC.

This clonotype occurred a few times. The chain combines TRBV6-2 or TRBV6-3 with TRBJ2-2, with 11 bases lining up with TRBD1. The CDR3 runs to 21 residues. Germline lookup yields CDR1 MNHEY and CDR2 SVGEGT. J was trimmed by 2 bases and V by 6 bases; bases with no gene match: 20. The CDR3 coding sequence is TGTGCCAGCAGACTCTGGGACAGGGGGTTGAGGACTAGCAGAAACACCGGGGAGCTGTTTTTT. Its translation is CASRLWDRGLRTSRNTGELFF.

The V gene is TRBV20-1, the J gene TRBJ1-2, with D unresolved. This CDR3 has 12 residues. V was shortened by 3 bases and J by 2 bases, with 7 bases between the two germline ends. Germline values: CDR1 DFQATT, CDR2 SNEGSKA (reference sequence). CDR3 residues: CSASPENYGYTF. The CDR3 DNA reads as TGCAGTGCTAGCCCCGAAAACTATGGCTACACCTTC.

This clonotype appeared a few times. V usage is TRBV20-1 and J usage is TRBJ1-6, with 7 positions matching TRBD1. Germline V gene lookup returns CDR1 DFQATT and CDR2 SNEGSKA (reference sequence). The ends lost 4 bases at V and 11 bases at J; junction bases unmatched: 11. This CDR3 contains 14 residues. The CDR3 sequence is CSAKLVAGGPPLHF. The CDR3 DNA is TGCAGTGCTAAGTTGGTGGCAGGGGGTCCACCCCTCCACTTT.

This clonotype was counted ten times or more. V usage is TRBV10-3 and J usage is TRBJ2-2, with a possible D match to TRBD2 (5 bases). The CDR3 is 14 amino acids. The V and J ends lost 4 bases and 4 bases respectively, with 10 bases between them. Germline V gene sequence: CDR1 ENHRY, CDR2 SYGVKD. This chain's CDR3 is CAISVAEATGELFF. The CDR3 coding sequence is TGTGCCATCAGTGTCGCGGAGGCCACCGGGGAGCTGTTTTTT.

The chain couples TRBV11-3 to TRBJ2-4; a weak D match, TRBD2 (5 bases). V lost 4 bases, J lost 8 bases, and 12 bases lay in between. From germline, CDR1 is SGHNT and CDR2 YENEEA. The length of the CDR3 is 13 residues. The CDR3 sequence: CASSSVGVDIQYF. The CDR3, as DNA: TGTGCCAGCAGCTCGGTCGGGGTTGACATTCAGTACTTC.

This clonotype has more than one count but fewer than ten. V usage is TRBV9 and J usage is TRBJ2-2; D might be TRBD1 or TRBD2, each matching 5 bases. The CDR3 is 13 amino acids. V dropped 7 bases and J dropped 3 bases, with 10 bases sitting between them. Germline CDR1 reads SGDLS; CDR2 reads YYNGEE. As DNA, the CDR3 is TGTGCCAGCCGTGAGGGGTACACCGGGGAGCTGTTTTTT. The encoded protein is CASREGYTGELFF. The variable domain in full, with the rest retrieved from reference TRBV9 and TRBJ2-2, is DSGVTQTPKHLITATGQRVTLRCSPRSGDLSVYWYQQSLDQGLQFLIQYYNGEERAKGNILERFSAQQFPDLHSELNLSSLELGDSALYFCASREGYTGELFFGEGSRLTVL.

This clonotype has a handful of counts. The CDR3 sequence is CASSHLTQPGNRGASERETQYF. CDR3 nucleotides: TGCGCCAGCAGCCATCTAACTCAGCCAGGGAATAGAGGGGCTAGCGAGAGGGAGACCCAGTACTTC. V gene TRBV4-1 combines with J gene TRBJ2-5, with TRBD2 as a possible D gene (6 bases). The V end lost 3 bases, the J end lost 5 bases, and 37 bases lay between the germline ends. This CDR3 spans 22 amino acids. The germline V gene encodes CDR1 MGHRA and CDR2 YSYEKL.

The chain uses TRBV20-1 and TRBJ2-1, with D perhaps given as TRBD1 or TRBD2 (7 bases each). The CDR3 is 14 amino acids. The V end was cut by 6 bases, the J end by 7 bases, with 19 bases between. Germline CDR1 DFQATT, CDR2 SNEGSKA (reference sequence). The CDR3 DNA reads TGCAGTGCGGCAGGGGGGGCCATTCGTAATGAGCAGTTCTTC. Translation gives CSAAGGAIRNEQFF.

The chain has TRBV5-4 and TRBJ1-3; D ambiguous. CDR1 is SGHNT, CDR2 YYREEE, per germline (reference sequence). The CDR3 has 15 amino acids. V gave up 0 bases and J gave up 4 bases, with 11 bases separating them. The CDR3 coding sequence is TGTGCCAGCAGCTTGGATGTCCTCGGGGGAAACACCATATATTTT. This encodes CASSLDVLGGNTIYF.

This clonotype has more than one count but fewer than ten. The V gene is TRBV20-1, the J gene TRBJ2-7; 9 bases map to TRBD2. Trimming took 2 bases from V and 1 from J; bases not matched to a gene: 9. The CDR3 is 16 amino acids. Germline CDR1 and CDR2: DFQATT and SNEGSKA (reference sequence). The CDR3 sequence: CSARPIAGDKSYEQYF. CDR3 nucleotide sequence: TGCAGTGCTAGACCTATAGCGGGAGATAAGTCCTACGAGCAGTACTTC.

This clonotype turned up a few times. This chain connects TRBV28 to TRBJ1-3; D not resolved. The CDR3 runs to 16 residues. The V gene's germline CDR1 is MDHEN and CDR2 SYDVKM. V was pared by 3 bases and J by 2 bases, with 14 bases between. Here the CDR3 reads CASSFGNVGPGNTIYF. For the CDR3, the DNA is TGTGCCAGCAGTTTTGGAAACGTGGGCCCTGGAAACACCATATATTTT.

V gene TRBV9 combines with J gene TRBJ2-1; D is tentatively TRBD1 or TRBD2 (6 bases each). The length of the CDR3 is 15 residues. Between the trimmed V and J ends, which lost 0 bases and 8 bases, there was a span of 15 bases. Germline V gives CDR1 SGDLS, CDR2 YYNGEE. The CDR3 DNA reads TGTGCCAGCAGCGTAGGGGTAGCGGAGGGGGATGAGCAGTTCTTC. Translated: CASSVGVAEGDEQFF. The full variable domain, with the rest looked up from reference TRBV9 and TRBJ2-1, is DSGVTQTPKHLITATGQRVTLRCSPRSGDLSVYWYQQSLDQGLQFLIQYYNGEERAKGNILERFSAQQFPDLHSELNLSSLELGDSALYFCASSVGVAEGDEQFFGPGTRLTVL.

The gene calls are TRBV10-3 and TRBJ2-1, with 10 positions matching TRBD1. Looked up from germline, CDR1 is ENHRY and CDR2 is SYGVKD. The CDR3 runs 17 residues. V was pared by 4 bases and J by 3 bases, with 9 bases of the junction left unmatched. The CDR3 is CAISGGTGVYSYNEQFF. The CDR3 DNA follows: TGTGCCATCAGTGGGGGGACAGGGGTCTATAGCTACAATGAGCAGTTCTTC.